This T cell receptor (beta chain) was obtained from a study of siplizumab effects on memory and regulatory T cells. General study findings and limits: Fewer alloreactive sequences mapped to unstimulated CD4+ memory cells under siplizumab. Naive T cells seemed more diverse than memory cells and seemed major alloresponse contributors. On average, under 75% of mappable alloreactive CD4+ clones were Treg-derived under siplizumab, against 26.9% in controls.

CDR3 length equals 18 residues. Germline lookup yields CDR1 SGHVS and CDR2 FQNEAQ. Trimming at V came to 4 bases and at J to 1 base, leaving 10 bases not matched to a gene. Comments on this clone: Its antigen is as yet unknown.

Assays were performed on roughly 96,000 TCR templates per sample. Only in-frame clones appear in the TCRdb table, and some are missing; sequencing was by immunoSEQ multiplex PCR. The sample lists about 72,000 clones, about 90% occurring once. The chain links TRBV7-8 to TRBJ2-5; 12 nucleotides line up with TRBD2. Sequenced material: CD8+ T cells sorted from blood. This clonotype was obtained from a human donor in good health. CDR3 protein: CASSSLLAGGPFQETQYF. The CDR3 DNA sequence: TGTGCCAGCAGCTCCCTACTAGCGGGGGGCCCGTTCCAAGAGACCCAGTACTTC.